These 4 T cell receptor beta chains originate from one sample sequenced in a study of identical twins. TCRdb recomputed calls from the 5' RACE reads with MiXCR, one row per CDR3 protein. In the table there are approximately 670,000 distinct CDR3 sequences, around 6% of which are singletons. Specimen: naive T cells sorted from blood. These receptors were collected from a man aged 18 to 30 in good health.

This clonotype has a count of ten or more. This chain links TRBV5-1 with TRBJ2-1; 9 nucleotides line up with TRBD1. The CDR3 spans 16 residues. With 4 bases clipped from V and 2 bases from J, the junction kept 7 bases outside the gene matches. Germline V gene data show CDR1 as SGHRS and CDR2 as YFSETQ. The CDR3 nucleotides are TGCGCCAGCAGCACTTCGGGACAGGGACCCTACAATGAGCAGTTCTTC. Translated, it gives CASSTSGQGPYNEQFF.

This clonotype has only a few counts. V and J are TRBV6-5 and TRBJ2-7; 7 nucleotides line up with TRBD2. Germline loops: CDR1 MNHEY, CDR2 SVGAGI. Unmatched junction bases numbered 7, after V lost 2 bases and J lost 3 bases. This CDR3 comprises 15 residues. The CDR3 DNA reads TGTGCCAGCAGTTACGTCGGGGGGAAACTCTACGAGCAGTACTTC. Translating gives CASSYVGGKLYEQYF.

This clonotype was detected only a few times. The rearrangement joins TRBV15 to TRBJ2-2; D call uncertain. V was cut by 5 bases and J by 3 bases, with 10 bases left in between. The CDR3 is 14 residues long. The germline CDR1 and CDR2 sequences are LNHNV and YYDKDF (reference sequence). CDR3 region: CATSPGPDTGELFF. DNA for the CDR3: TGTGCCACCAGCCCTGGCCCGGACACCGGGGAGCTGTTTTTT.

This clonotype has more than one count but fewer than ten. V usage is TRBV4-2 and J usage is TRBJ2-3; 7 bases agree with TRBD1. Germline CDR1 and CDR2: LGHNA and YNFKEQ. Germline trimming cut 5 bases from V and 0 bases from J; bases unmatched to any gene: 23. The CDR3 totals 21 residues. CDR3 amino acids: CASSTDPLRDSLLFSTDTQYF. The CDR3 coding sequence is TGTGCCAGCAGCACCGATCCACTCCGGGACAGTTTGTTATTTAGCACAGATACGCAGTATTTT.